These 9 T cell receptor beta chains came from one sample sequenced in a study of early T cells in non-severe SARS-CoV-2 infection. TCRdb re-analysed the 5' RACE reads in MiXCR, keeping a single row per CDR3 protein. This table holds tens of thousands of distinct CDR3 sequences, around 6% found once. Sample: whole blood. Every receptor here comes from an adult who was a healthcare worker with PCR-confirmed SARS-CoV-2 infection or an uninfected control (not recorded which).

In this sample, this clonotype turned up many times. The rearrangement uses TRBV7-2 and TRBJ1-6; D is unresolved. Trimming took off 3 bases at V and 0 bases at J, with 9 bases between the two ends. There are 16 residues in the CDR3. Germline loops: CDR1 SGHTA, CDR2 FQGNSA. The CDR3 region has the DNA TGTGCCAGCAGCTTGAGGGTTAGCTCCTATAATTCACCCCTCCACTTT. It encodes CASSLRVSSYNSPLHF.

This clonotype turned up a few times. The V call is TRBV5-1, the J call TRBJ2-7, with a tentative D call TRBD2 (6 bases). This CDR3 has 14 amino acids. Germline V CDR1 and CDR2: SGHRS, YFSETQ. Trimming shortened V by 4 bases and J by 6 bases, and 17 bases separated the two germline ends. The CDR3 here is CASSLSTSSGEQYF. DNA of the CDR3: TGCGCCAGCAGCCTGAGTACTAGTAGCGGCGAGCAGTACTTC.

The chain recombines TRBV19 with TRBJ2-2; 9 nucleotides line up with TRBD1. Germline V CDR1 and CDR2: LNHDA, SQIVND (reference sequence). The CDR3 consists of 14 residues. With 8 bases clipped from V and 6 bases from J, the junction kept 7 bases outside the gene matches. CDR3: CASGRGQGPGELFF. For the CDR3, the DNA is TGTGCCAGTGGCAGGGGACAGGGACCCGGGGAGCTGTTTTTT. Full variable domain (remainder filled in from reference TRBV19 and TRBJ2-2): DGGITQSPKYLFRKEGQNVTLSCEQNLNHDAMYWYRQDPGQGLRLIYYSQIVNDFQKGDIAEGYSVSREKKESFPLTVTSAQKNPTAFYLCASGRGQGPGELFFGEGSRLTVL.

The chain recombines TRBV20-1 with TRBJ2-3; TRBD2 matches at 7 bases. Trimming cost V 4 bases and J 0 bases; bases outside gene matches: 7. From germline, CDR1 is DFQATT and CDR2 SNEGSKA (reference sequence). The CDR3 is 15 residues long. Written as DNA, the CDR3 is TGCAGTGCTAAGGTCAGCGGGGTGAGCACAGATACGCAGTATTTT. Residues: CSAKVSGVSTDTQYF.

This clonotype was observed many times. This chain links TRBV30 with TRBJ1-3; 9 positions match TRBD1. Germline V gene sequence: CDR1 GTSNPN, CDR2 SVGIG (reference sequence). The CDR3 runs 15 residues. J gave up 3 bases and V 7 bases, and 10 bases lay outside the gene matches. DNA for the CDR3: TGTGCCTTTACGTCAGGACAGGGGATTGGAAACACCATATATTTT. It yields the protein CAFTSGQGIGNTIYF. Supplemented by reference TRBV30 and TRBJ1-3, the full variable domain reads SQTIHQWPATLVQPVGSPLSLECTVEGTSNPNLYWYRQAAGRGLQLLFYSVGIGQISSEVPQNLSASRPQDRQFILSSKKLLLSDSGFYLCAFTSGQGIGNTIYFGEGSWLTVV.

This clonotype was recorded a few times. The V and J genes are TRBV28 and TRBJ1-2; 7 bases agree with TRBD1. The V and J ends lost 7 bases and 2 bases, in that order; junction bases with no gene match: 22. CDR3 length equals 19 residues. Per germline, CDR1 MDHEN and CDR2 SYDVKM. The chain's CDR3 is CASIPRRGQRLTGNYGYTF. CDR3 nucleotide sequence: TGTGCCAGCATCCCGCGGAGGGGGCAGCGATTGACGGGCAACTATGGCTACACCTTC.

Note on this clonotype: One end of the junction varies from germline; a read error may be responsible. The chain joins TRBV7-7 to TRBJ2-5; 11 bases fit TRBD2. This CDR3 is 15 amino acids long. Looked up from germline, CDR1 is SSHAT and CDR2 is FNYEAQ (reference sequence). CDR3 amino acids: CASSPTSGVQETQYF. CDR3 DNA sequence: TGTGCTAGCAGCCCGACTAGCGGGGTGCAAGAGACCCAGTACTTC.

This chain links TRBV12-3 or TRBV12-4 with TRBJ1-1; 8 bases fit TRBD1. The CDR3 extends over 14 amino acids. Trimming cost V 5 bases and J 4 bases; bases outside gene matches: 6. CDR3 nucleotide sequence: TGTGCCAGCAGTCTACTCAGGGGGCTCACTGAAGCTTTCTTT. It yields the protein CASSLLRGLTEAFF.

The CDR3 is CASSLGRGLGVSTDTQYF. The CDR3 nucleotides read TGTGCCAGCAGCCTGGGACGGGGGTTGGGGGTAAGCACAGATACGCAGTATTTT. The V gene is TRBV12-3 or TRBV12-4, the J gene TRBJ2-3; D might be TRBD2 (6 bases). Trimming took off 6 bases at V and 0 bases at J, with 22 bases between the two ends. The CDR3 is 18 residues long.